The 31 T cell receptor beta chains reported below all come from one sample, sequenced in a study of blood T cell repertoires in COVID-19. Sequencing was performed with immunoSEQ multiplex PCR; in TCRdb, only in-frame clones are kept and a portion is missing. The sample has around 150,000 clones, roughly 76% seen once. The material sequenced was peripheral blood. The receptor set was obtained from a woman in her forties or fifties with active or convalescent COVID-19.

This clone came up a few times. The V and J genes are TRBV7-2 and TRBJ2-7, with TRBD1 identical over 7 bases. Per the germline V gene, CDR1 is SGHTA and CDR2 is FQGNSA. Trimming removed 1 base from V and 3 bases from J; junction bases left unmatched: 9. The CDR3 has 16 residues. CDR3 in amino acids: CASSLVAGTAHYEQYF. As DNA, the CDR3 is TGTGCCAGCAGCTTAGTAGCTGGGACAGCCCACTACGAGCAGTACTTC.

The V and J genes are TRBV9 and TRBJ2-3, with 14 bases lining up with TRBD2. The CDR3 consists of 16 residues. With V trimmed by 1 base and J by 10 bases, 8 bases remained unmatched. In germline, CDR1 is SGDLS, CDR2 YYNGEE. CDR3: CASSVIGTSGGYAQYF. The DNA for the CDR3 is TGTGCCAGCAGCGTAATAGGGACTAGCGGGGGTTATGCGCAGTATTTT. Combining the CDR3 with reference TRBV9 and TRBJ2-3 gives the whole variable domain DSGVTQTPKHLITATGQRVTLRCSPRSGDLSVYWYQQSLDQGLQFLIQYYNGEERAKGNILERFSAQQFPDLHSELNLSSLELGDSALYFCASSVIGTSGGYAQYFGPGTRLTVL.

This clone has just one count. V gene TRBV6-6 combines with J gene TRBJ1-3, with a tentative D call TRBD1 (5 bases). The V gene lost 5 bases and the J gene lost 0 bases, with 14 bases spanning the gap. The CDR3 covers 16 residues. CDR1 and CDR2 (germline): MNHNY, SVGAGI (reference sequence). The CDR3 nucleotides are TGTGCCAGCAGTATCAGGGAGGGGAACTCTGGAAACACCATATATTTT. Amino acids: CASSIREGNSGNTIYF.

This clone came up once. The CDR3 DNA sequence: TGCAGCGGCGGGGGACTAGCGGGAGGCACAAGCACAGATACGCAGTATTTT. Protein product: CSGGGLAGGTSTDTQYF. The rearrangement joins TRBV29-1 to TRBJ2-3; 15 nucleotides align to TRBD2. V lost 7 bases and J lost 0; bases outside the gene matches: 8. Germline V CDR1 and CDR2: SQVTM, ANQGSEA. The CDR3 totals 17 residues.

The genes are TRBV25-1 and TRBJ1-2; perhaps TRBD1 as D (6 bases). Germline lookup yields CDR1 MGHDK and CDR2 SYGVNS. The CDR3 length is 16 residues. V was pared by 4 bases and J by 2 bases, with 17 bases between. The CDR3 spells CASSGRQASRNYGYTF. In nucleotides, the CDR3 is TGTGCCAGCAGTGGTCGACAGGCAAGTAGAAACTATGGCTACACCTTC.

This clone has a handful of counts. V is TRBV20-1 and J is TRBJ1-2; D gene unclear. Germline V lookup: CDR1 DFQATT, CDR2 SNEGSKA (reference sequence). Trimming removed 1 base at V and 8 bases at J, with 2 bases between. The CDR3 spans 9 residues. CDR3 amino acids: CSARAGYTF. In nucleotides, the CDR3 is TGCAGTGCTAGAGCAGGCTACACCTTC.

This sequence joins TRBV24-1 and TRBJ2-3; possibly TRBD2 for D (7 bases). Germline V gives CDR1 KGHDR, CDR2 SFDVKD. Trimming removed 2 bases at V and 4 bases at J, with 30 bases between. This CDR3 has 21 amino acids. DNA for the CDR3: TGTGCCACCAGTGATTGGCCGACCCCCTGGACCGCGGCGGGGGCCGCAGATACGCAGTATTTT. Residues: CATSDWPTPWTAAGAADTQYF.

There are many counts of this clone. The V and J genes are TRBV4-2 and TRBJ1-5, with a tentative D call TRBD1 (5 bases). The CDR3 length is 15 residues. Per germline, CDR1 LGHNA and CDR2 YNFKEQ. V was cut by 4 bases and J by 0 bases, with 10 bases left in between. CDR3 protein: CASSREGLSNQPQHF. In DNA, the CDR3 is TGTGCCAGCAGCCGGGAGGGGCTTAGCAATCAGCCCCAGCATTTT.

The rearrangement links TRBV19 to TRBJ2-2; D might be TRBD2 (7 bases). Germline loops: CDR1 LNHDA, CDR2 SQIVND (reference sequence). With 6 bases removed from V and 2 bases from J, the gap between germline ends came to 10 bases. The CDR3 contains 14 residues. This CDR3 reads CASRGGRNTGELFF. CDR3 nucleotide sequence: TGTGCCAGTAGGGGGGGGCGAAACACCGGGGAGCTGTTTTTT.

The chain recombines TRBV11-2 with TRBJ1-4; D is ambiguous. Trimming pared 5 bases from V and 8 bases from J, leaving 15 bases between. The CDR3 totals 14 residues. From germline, CDR1 is SGHAT and CDR2 FQNNGV. The CDR3 region is CASSPTPLGEKLFF. The CDR3 DNA is TGTGCCAGCAGCCCCACCCCCCTTGGCGAAAAACTGTTTTTT.

This clone was picked up one time. The sample carries other DNA sequences with the same CDR3. This chain uses TRBV6-5 with TRBJ2-2; TRBD2 matches 8 bases. Losses at the gene ends were 5 bases for V and 0 bases for J; bases not matched to a gene: 2. Germline V lookup: CDR1 MNHEY, CDR2 SVGAGI. This CDR3 has 15 residues. The CDR3 sequence is CASSRSGANTGELFF. The CDR3 DNA is TGTGCCAGCAGTCGTAGCGGGGCGAACACCGGGGAGCTGTTTTTT.

This chain uses TRBV4-3 with TRBJ2-3; 7 bases match TRBD2. The trim removed 2 bases at V and 1 base at J, leaving 9 bases unmatched. CDR3 size: 17 residues. CDR1 is LGHNA and CDR2 is YSLEER in the germline V gene. CDR3 in DNA: TGCGCCAGCAGCCAAAGAATGGCGGGGGAGGGCACAGATACGCAGTATTTT. It specifies CASSQRMAGEGTDTQYF.

The chain joins TRBV10-3 to TRBJ2-3; 9 bases match TRBD1. The V gene end was trimmed by 4 bases and the J gene end by 3 bases; junction bases not matched to a gene: 2. This CDR3 has 14 residues. CDR1 ENHRY and CDR2 SYGVKD come from the germline V gene. Here the CDR3 DNA reads TGTGCCATCAGTGGAGGACAGGGGACAGATACGCAGTATTTT. Protein product: CAISGGQGTDTQYF.

A few counts support this clone. V usage is TRBV6-2 or TRBV6-3 and J usage is TRBJ1-5, with 9 bases identical to TRBD1. The trim removed 2 bases at V and 4 bases at J, leaving 3 bases unmatched. The CDR3 is 15 residues long. Germline-derived CDR1 and CDR2 are MNHEY and SVGEGT. CDR3 bases: TGTGCCAGCAGTTACGGGACAGGGAATAATCAGCCCCAGCATTTT. Its translation is CASSYGTGNNQPQHF.

The CDR3 spells CASSAQTGDYGYTF. CDR3 DNA sequence: TGTGCCAGCAGCGCGCAAACAGGAGACTATGGCTACACCTTC. The gene calls are TRBV11-2 and TRBJ1-2; perhaps TRBD1 as D (5 bases). V was clipped by 5 bases and J by 3 bases, with 13 bases between them. Germline lookup yields CDR1 SGHAT and CDR2 FQNNGV. This CDR3 region has 14 residues.

The chain employs TRBV23-1 and TRBJ1-5; D gene ambiguous. TRBV23-1 is identified as an open reading frame with a role that is uncertain. The V and J ends lost 4 bases and 0 bases respectively, with 19 bases between them. The CDR3 has 18 residues. In DNA, the CDR3 is TGCGCCAGCAGTCCGCACCCTTGGTACAATTCTAGCAATCAGCCCCAGCATTTT. It translates to CASSPHPWYNSSNQPQHF.

The gene calls are TRBV7-2 and TRBJ1-1; D not certain. In germline, CDR1 is SGHTA, CDR2 FQGNSA. This CDR3 spans 14 amino acids. Trimming stripped 4 bases from V and 0 bases from J, with 9 bases between. DNA for the CDR3: TGTGCCAGCAGCTCTCGCGTAATGAACACTGAAGCTTTCTTT. Translating gives CASSSRVMNTEAFF. The full variable domain, completed using reference TRBV7-2 and TRBJ1-1, is GAGVSQSPSNKVTEKGKDVELRCDPISGHTALYWYRQSLGQGLEFLIYFQGNSAPDKSGLPSDRFSAERTGGSVSTLTIQRTQQEDSAVYLCASSSRVMNTEAFFGQGTRLTVV.

The J gene is TRBJ1-4, the V gene TRBV29-1; 7 bases match TRBD1. The CDR3 contains 15 residues. The V gene's germline CDR1 is SQVTM and CDR2 ANQGSEA. V lost 3 bases and J lost 8; bases outside the gene matches: 12. CDR3 sequence reads: CSVDSGDRVGEKLFF. The CDR3 DNA sequence: TGCAGCGTTGACTCCGGTGACAGGGTTGGAGAAAAACTGTTTTTT.

This chain uses TRBV9 with TRBJ1-6, with 8 bases matching TRBD1. The CDR3 runs 19 residues. Germline values: CDR1 SGDLS, CDR2 YYNGEE. Trimming at V came to 0 bases and at J to 0 bases, leaving 8 bases not matched to a gene. The CDR3 DNA reads as TGTGCCAGCAGCGTAGGTGCAGGGGGCTGGGGCTCCTATAATTCACCCCTCCACTTT. Translation: CASSVGAGGWGSYNSPLHF.

This clone was recorded a few times. The V call is TRBV2, the J call TRBJ1-5, with 7 bases that match TRBD1. Per germline, CDR1 SNHLY and CDR2 FYNNEI. Losses at the gene ends were 7 bases for V and 7 bases for J; bases not matched to a gene: 10. The CDR3 length is 14 residues. CDR3: CASKAGTEGQPQHF. CDR3 nucleotide sequence: TGTGCCAGCAAGGCGGGGACAGAGGGACAGCCCCAGCATTTT.

This clone was counted only a few times. V gene TRBV9 combines with J gene TRBJ2-1; 8 nucleotides line up with TRBD2. The ends lost 0 bases at V and 8 bases at J; junction bases unmatched: 13. Germline values: CDR1 SGDLS, CDR2 YYNGEE. The CDR3 length is 17 residues. Here the CDR3 reads CASSVGVGRSGGDEQFF. The CDR3, as DNA: TGTGCCAGCAGCGTAGGGGTGGGGAGGAGCGGGGGCGATGAGCAGTTCTTC.

Worth noting for this clone: Relative to the germline gene, one junction end is altered; a read error may explain this. The chain uses TRBV11-2 and TRBJ2-1, with 8 bases fitting TRBD2. The germline gives CDR1 SGHAT, CDR2 FQNNGV. The CDR3 spans 15 residues. Written as DNA, the CDR3 is TGTGCCAGCAGCCTAGAAGGGCGGGAGGTGGATGAGCAGTTCTTC. Residues: CASSLEGREVDEQFF.

The genes are TRBV28 and TRBJ1-1; 12 bases are a match to TRBD1. The V and J ends lost 5 bases and 1 base, in that order; junction bases with no gene match: 11. This CDR3 region has 18 residues. The germline V gene encodes CDR1 MDHEN and CDR2 SYDVKM. In DNA form, the CDR3 reads TGTGCCAGCAGTCCCCCACCGGGACAGGGGGCGCGGAACACTGAAGCTTTCTTT. Protein sequence: CASSPPPGQGARNTEAFF.

The chain employs TRBV29-1 and TRBJ1-2; tentatively, D is TRBD1 (5 bases). With 4 bases removed from V and 8 bases from J, the gap between germline ends came to 17 bases. Germline values: CDR1 SQVTM, CDR2 ANQGSEA. The CDR3 is made up of 13 amino acids. The CDR3 nucleotides are TGCAGCGTTGCTTTGCGGGGCCGCGGGGGCTACACCTTC. This sequence encodes CSVALRGRGGYTF.

This clone has only a few counts. V and J are TRBV19 and TRBJ1-2; D is uncertain. The CDR3 loop spans 11 amino acids. CDR1 is LNHDA and CDR2 is SQIVND in the germline V gene (reference sequence). V lost 7 bases to trimming and J lost 2 bases, with 5 bases between them. The CDR3 protein is CASMRNYGYTF. The CDR3 DNA follows: TGTGCCAGTATGCGAAACTATGGCTACACCTTC.

The chain couples TRBV7-9 to TRBJ1-1; D is ambiguous. The CDR3 consists of 11 residues. Trimming left V 7 bases short and J 4 bases short, with 7 bases between. Germline V gene sequence: CDR1 SEHNR, CDR2 FQNEAQ (reference sequence). DNA of the CDR3: TGTGCCAGCATCACTAGCACTGAAGCTTTCTTT. Its protein is CASITSTEAFF.

V and J are TRBV30 and TRBJ2-4, with a possible D match to TRBD2 (5 bases). CDR3 length: 15 residues. Looked up from germline, CDR1 is GTSNPN and CDR2 is SVGIG (reference sequence). V lost 4 bases and J lost 0, with 13 bases in between. The CDR3 sequence is CAWTSSGIAKNIQYF. CDR3 DNA sequence: TGTGCCTGGACCTCATCGGGGATAGCCAAAAACATTCAGTACTTC.

V gene TRBV28 combines with J gene TRBJ2-2; 8 nucleotides agree with TRBD2. V shed 3 bases and J 7 bases; nucleotides not matched to a gene: 10. Germline CDR1 is MDHEN and CDR2 is SYDVKM. This CDR3 has 16 amino acids. As DNA, the CDR3 is TGTGCCAGCAGTTTCTCCTCAGCGGGAGCGGGCGGGGAGCTGTTTTTT. The encoded protein is CASSFSSAGAGGELFF.

The rearrangement uses TRBV7-9 and TRBJ2-5, with TRBD2 identical over 7 bases. Per germline, CDR1 SEHNR and CDR2 FQNEAQ (reference sequence). The CDR3 is 12 residues long. Losses at the gene ends were 3 bases for V and 13 bases for J; bases not matched to a gene: 8. The CDR3 is CASSFTWREMYF. The CDR3 nucleotides are TGTGCCAGCAGCTTCACTTGGCGGGAGATGTACTTC.

The chain joins TRBV5-1 to TRBJ2-3; 8 nucleotides agree with TRBD1. The ends lost 3 bases at V and 3 bases at J; junction bases unmatched: 9. This CDR3 comprises 16 residues. Germline V gene sequence: CDR1 SGHRS, CDR2 YFSETQ. This chain's CDR3 is CASSSNVDRVTDTQYF. The DNA for the CDR3 is TGCGCCAGCAGCTCTAACGTGGACAGGGTAACAGATACGCAGTATTTT. The entire variable domain, with the rest obtained from reference TRBV5-1 and TRBJ2-3, is as follows: KAGVTQTPRYLIKTRGQQVTLSCSPISGHRSVSWYQQTPGQGLQFLFEYFSETQRNKGNFPGRFSGRQFSNSRSEMNVSTLELGDSALYLCASSSNVDRVTDTQYFGPGTRLTVL.

The chain is built from TRBV19 and TRBJ2-5; D is ambiguous. The V end was cut by 5 bases, the J end by 0 bases, with 7 bases between. CDR3 length: 13 residues. Germline V gene data show CDR1 as LNHDA and CDR2 as SQIVND (reference sequence). CDR3 loop: CASSLLNQETQYF. The CDR3 DNA is TGTGCCAGTAGTTTGCTAAACCAAGAGACCCAGTACTTC.